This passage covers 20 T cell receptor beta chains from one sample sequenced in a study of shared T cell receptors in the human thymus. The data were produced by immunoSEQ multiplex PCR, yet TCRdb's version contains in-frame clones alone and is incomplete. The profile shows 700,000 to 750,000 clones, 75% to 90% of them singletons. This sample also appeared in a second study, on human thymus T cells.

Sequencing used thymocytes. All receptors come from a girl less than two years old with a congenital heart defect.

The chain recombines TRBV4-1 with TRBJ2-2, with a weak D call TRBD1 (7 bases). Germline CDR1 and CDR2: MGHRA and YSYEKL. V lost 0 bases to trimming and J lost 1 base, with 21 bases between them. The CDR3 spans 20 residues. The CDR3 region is CASSQEAGIKGAVNTGELFF. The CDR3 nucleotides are TGCGCCAGCAGCCAAGAAGCGGGCATTAAGGGGGCGGTGAACACCGGGGAGCTGTTTTTT.

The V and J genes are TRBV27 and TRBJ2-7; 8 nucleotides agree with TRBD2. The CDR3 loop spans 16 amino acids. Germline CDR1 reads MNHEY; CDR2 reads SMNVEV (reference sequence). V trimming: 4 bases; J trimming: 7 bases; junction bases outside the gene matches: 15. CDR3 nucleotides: TGTGCCAGCAGTTCCTCGGGAGGGGAGTCCATAAGGGAGCAGTACTTC. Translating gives CASSSSGGESIREQYF.

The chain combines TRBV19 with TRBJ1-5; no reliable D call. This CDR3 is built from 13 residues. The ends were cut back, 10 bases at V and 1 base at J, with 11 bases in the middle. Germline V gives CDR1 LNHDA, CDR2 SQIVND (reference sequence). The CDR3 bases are TGTGCCACCGCCTGGAGGAGCAATCAGCCCCAGCATTTT. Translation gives CATAWRSNQPQHF.

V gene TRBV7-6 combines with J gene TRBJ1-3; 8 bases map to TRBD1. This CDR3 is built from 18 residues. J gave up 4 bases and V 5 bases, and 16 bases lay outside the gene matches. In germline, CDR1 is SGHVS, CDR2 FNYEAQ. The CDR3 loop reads CASSPPGQVPPGGNTIYF. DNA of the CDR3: TGTGCCAGCAGCCCCCCGGGACAGGTCCCCCCGGGAGGAAACACCATATATTTT.

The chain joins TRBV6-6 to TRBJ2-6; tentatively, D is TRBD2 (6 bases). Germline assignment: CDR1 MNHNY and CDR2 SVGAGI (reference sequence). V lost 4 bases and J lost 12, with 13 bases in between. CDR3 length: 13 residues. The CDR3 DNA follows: TGTGCCAGCAGTTCCCAGGAGGGTGCCGTCCTGACTTTC. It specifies CASSSQEGAVLTF.

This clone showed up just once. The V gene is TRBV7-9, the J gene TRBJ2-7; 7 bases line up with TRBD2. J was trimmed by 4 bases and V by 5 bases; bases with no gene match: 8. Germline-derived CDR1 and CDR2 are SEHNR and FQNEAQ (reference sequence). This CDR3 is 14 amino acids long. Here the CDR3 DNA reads TGTGCCAGCAGCCTCAGGGAGGGGAGATACGAGCAGTACTTC. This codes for CASSLREGRYEQYF.

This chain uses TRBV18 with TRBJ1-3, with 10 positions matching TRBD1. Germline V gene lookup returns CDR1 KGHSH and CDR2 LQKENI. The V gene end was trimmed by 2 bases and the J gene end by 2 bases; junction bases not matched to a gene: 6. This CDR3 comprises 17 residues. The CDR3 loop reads CASSPSGTGAPGNTIYF. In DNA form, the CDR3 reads TGTGCCAGCTCACCATCCGGGACAGGGGCCCCTGGAAACACCATATATTTT.

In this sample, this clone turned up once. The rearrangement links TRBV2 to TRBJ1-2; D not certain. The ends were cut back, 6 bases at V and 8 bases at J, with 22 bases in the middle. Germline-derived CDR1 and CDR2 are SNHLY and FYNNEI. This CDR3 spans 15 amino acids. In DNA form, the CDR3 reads TGTGCCAGCAGCCGCCGCCGACATCTCGAGACGGGCTACACCTTC. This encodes CASSRRRHLETGYTF.

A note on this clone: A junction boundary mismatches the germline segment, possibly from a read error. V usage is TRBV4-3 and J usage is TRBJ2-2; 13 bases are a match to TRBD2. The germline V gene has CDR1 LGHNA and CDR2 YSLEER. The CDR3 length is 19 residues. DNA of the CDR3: TGCACCAGCAGCCCCCGACCCCGGACTAGCGGGGGGAACACCGGGGAGCTGTTTTTT. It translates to CTSSPRPRTSGGNTGELFF.

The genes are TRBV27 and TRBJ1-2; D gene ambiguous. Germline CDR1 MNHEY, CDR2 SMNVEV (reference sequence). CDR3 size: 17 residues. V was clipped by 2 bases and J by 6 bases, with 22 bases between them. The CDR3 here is CASSLARRERGPHGYTF. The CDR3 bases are TGTGCCAGCAGTTTAGCCCGTAGGGAGCGAGGTCCCCATGGCTACACCTTC.

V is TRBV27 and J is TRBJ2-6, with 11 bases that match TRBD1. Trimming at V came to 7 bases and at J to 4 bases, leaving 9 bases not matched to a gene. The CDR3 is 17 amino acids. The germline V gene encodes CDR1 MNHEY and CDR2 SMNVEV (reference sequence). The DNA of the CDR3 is TGTGCCAGCATGACGGGACAGGGGGTGGGAGGGGCCAACGTCCTGACTTTC. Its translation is CASMTGQGVGGANVLTF.

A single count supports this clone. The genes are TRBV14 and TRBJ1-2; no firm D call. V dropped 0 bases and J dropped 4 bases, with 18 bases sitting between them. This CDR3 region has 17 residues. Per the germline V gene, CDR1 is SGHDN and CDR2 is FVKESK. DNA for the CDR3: TGTGCCAGCAGCCAAGATCGTATCGGGGATGAGCGCTATGGCTACACCTTC. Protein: CASSQDRIGDERYGYTF.

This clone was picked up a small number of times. The CDR3 reads CSALGPNEQFF. The CDR3, as DNA: TGCAGTGCCCTGGGGCCCAATGAGCAGTTCTTC. The J gene is TRBJ2-1, the V gene TRBV20-1, with D possibly TRBD1 on 5 matching bases. The CDR3 spans 11 residues. Germline V gene data show CDR1 as DFQATT and CDR2 as SNEGSKA (reference sequence). Between the trimmed V and J ends, which lost 6 bases and 6 bases, there was a span of 9 bases.

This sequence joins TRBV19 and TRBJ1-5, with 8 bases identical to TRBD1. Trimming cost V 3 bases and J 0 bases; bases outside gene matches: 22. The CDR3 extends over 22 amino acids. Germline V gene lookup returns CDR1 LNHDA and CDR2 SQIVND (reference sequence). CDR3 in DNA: TGTGCCAGTAGTATTAACCCCCCCTCCCGGGACAGGCGAAAGCATAGCAATCAGCCCCAGCATTTT. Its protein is CASSINPPSRDRRKHSNQPQHF.

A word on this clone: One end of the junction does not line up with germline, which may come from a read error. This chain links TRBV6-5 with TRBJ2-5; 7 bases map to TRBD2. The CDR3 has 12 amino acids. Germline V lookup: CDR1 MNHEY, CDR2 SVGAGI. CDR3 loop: CASSWGGEAQYF. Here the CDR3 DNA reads TGTGCCAGCAGTTGGGGGGGAGAGGCCCAGTACTTC.

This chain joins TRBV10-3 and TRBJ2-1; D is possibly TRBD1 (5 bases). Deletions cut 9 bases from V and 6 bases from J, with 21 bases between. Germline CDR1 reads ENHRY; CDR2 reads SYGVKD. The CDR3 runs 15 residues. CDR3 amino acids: CAIGRATTRGNEQFF. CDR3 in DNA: TGTGCCATTGGAAGGGCAACCACAAGGGGCAATGAGCAGTTCTTC.

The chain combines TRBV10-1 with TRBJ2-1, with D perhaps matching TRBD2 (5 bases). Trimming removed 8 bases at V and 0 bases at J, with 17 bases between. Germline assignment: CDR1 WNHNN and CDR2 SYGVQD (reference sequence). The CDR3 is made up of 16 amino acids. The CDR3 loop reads CASGSSNRSSYNEQFF. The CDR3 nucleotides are TGCGCCAGCGGATCTAGCAACCGGAGCTCCTACAATGAGCAGTTCTTC.

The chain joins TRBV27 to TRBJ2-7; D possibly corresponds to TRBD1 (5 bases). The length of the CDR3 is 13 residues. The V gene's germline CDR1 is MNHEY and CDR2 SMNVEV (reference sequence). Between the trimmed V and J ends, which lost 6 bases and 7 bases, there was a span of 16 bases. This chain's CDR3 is CASSPTKKGEQYF. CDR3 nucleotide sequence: TGTGCCAGCAGCCCCACCAAAAAGGGGGAGCAGTACTTC.

DNA of the CDR3: TGTGCCAGCAGACCAACAGGGGGAAATAATTCACCCCTCCACTTT. This encodes CASRPTGGNNSPLHF. The chain uses TRBV6-5 and TRBJ1-6; 8 bases align to TRBD1. The CDR3 is 15 residues long. The ends lost 6 bases at V and 5 bases at J; junction bases unmatched: 6. The V gene's germline CDR1 is MNHEY and CDR2 SVGAGI.

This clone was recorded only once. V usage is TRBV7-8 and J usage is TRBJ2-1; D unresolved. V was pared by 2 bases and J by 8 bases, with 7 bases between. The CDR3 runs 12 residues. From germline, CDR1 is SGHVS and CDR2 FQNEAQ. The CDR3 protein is CASSLLCDEQFF. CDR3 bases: TGTGCCAGCAGCTTACTTTGTGATGAGCAGTTCTTC.